Below are 28 T cell receptor beta chains sequenced from a single sample in a study of blood T cells in healthy people across ages. Alongside a J-beta primer mix, a sample-barcoded 5' primer served in a second PCR lasting 7 to 11 cycles. TCRdb recomputed calls from the 5' RACE reads with MiXCR, one row per CDR3 protein. Of approximately 800,000 distinct CDR3 sequences listed, roughly 50% are singletons. The sequenced material came from blood. These receptor sequences come from a man aged 35-49 years in good health.

The chain employs TRBV29-1 and TRBJ1-2; TRBD1 matches at 7 bases. In germline, CDR1 is SQVTM, CDR2 ANQGSEA. The length of the CDR3 is 17 residues. The J segment lost 5 bases and the V segment lost 3 bases, leaving 18 bases of the junction unmatched. The CDR3 DNA is TGCAGCGTTGATCCCGGGTCGTATCGGGACAGTAAATATGGCTACACCTTC. This gives the protein CSVDPGSYRDSKYGYTF. Looking up the rest from reference TRBV29-1 and TRBJ1-2 gives the full variable domain: SAVISQKPSRDICQRGTSLTIQCQVDSQVTMMFWYRQQPGQSLTLIATANQGSEATYESGFVIDKFPISRPNLTFSTLTVSNMSPEDSSIYLCSVDPGSYRDSKYGYTFGSGTRLTVV.

This clonotype has just a few counts. The chain recombines TRBV7-8 with TRBJ2-7; D possibly corresponds to TRBD2 (6 bases). CDR3 length: 15 amino acids. V was shortened by 7 bases and J by 1 base, with 17 bases between the two germline ends. Germline values: CDR1 SGHVS, CDR2 FQNEAQ. The CDR3 nucleotides read TGTGCCAGCACCAAATACGGCGGGACTTCCTACGAGCAGTACTTC. It is translated as CASTKYGGTSYEQYF.

This clonotype has just a few counts. The chain uses TRBV29-1 and TRBJ2-5; D might be TRBD1 (6 bases). The ends were cut back, 3 bases at V and 5 bases at J, with 19 bases in the middle. CDR1 and CDR2 (germline): SQVTM, ANQGSEA. The CDR3 covers 15 residues. The CDR3 sequence: CSVEPQGTVGETQYF. The CDR3 nucleotides are TGCAGCGTTGAGCCTCAGGGGACGGTGGGGGAGACCCAGTACTTC.

The gene calls are TRBV27 and TRBJ2-3; 10 bases map to TRBD2. Germline CDR1 is MNHEY and CDR2 is SMNVEV (reference sequence). Trimming cost V 8 bases and J 2 bases; bases outside gene matches: 7. This CDR3 has 15 amino acids. The CDR3 loop reads CASLLSGRVTDTQYF. The CDR3 nucleotides read TGTGCCAGCCTACTAAGCGGGAGGGTCACAGATACGCAGTATTTT.

This clonotype was detected only a few times. Being one base from a much bigger clone, this may be a read error. V usage is TRBV6-4 and J usage is TRBJ2-3; TRBD2 matches at 11 bases. CDR1 is MRHNA, CDR2 SNTAGT, per germline. The CDR3 loop spans 15 amino acids. The CDR3 DNA reads TGTGCCGGCAGCCCGACTAGCGGGAACACAGATACGCAGTATTTT. Protein product: CAGSPTSGNTDTQYF.

This chain connects TRBV3-1 to TRBJ2-4; TRBD2 matches 10 bases. J lost 9 bases, V lost 1 base, and 6 bases had no gene match. Germline V lookup: CDR1 LGHDT, CDR2 YNNKEL (reference sequence). This CDR3 has 15 residues. CDR3 loop: CASSQASGGAAIQYF. The CDR3 coding sequence is TGTGCCAGCAGCCAAGCGAGCGGGGGGGCCGCCATTCAGTACTTC.

This clonotype was found a few times. The chain recombines TRBV9 with TRBJ2-3; the D gene is possibly TRBD1 (6 bases). The CDR3 length is 16 residues. V gave up 0 bases and J gave up 1 base, with 12 bases separating them. CDR1 is SGDLS, CDR2 YYNGEE, per germline. The CDR3 coding sequence is TGTGCCAGCAGCGTAGAAGGGGGACGGCGCACAGATACGCAGTATTTT. This gives the protein CASSVEGGRRTDTQYF.

The chain carries TRBV6-2 or TRBV6-3 and TRBJ2-1, with TRBD2 matching 9 bases. Germline trimming cut 6 bases from V and 4 bases from J; bases unmatched to any gene: 10. The CDR3 totals 16 residues. Per the germline V gene, CDR1 is MNHEY and CDR2 is SVGEGT. DNA of the CDR3: TGTGCCAGCAGGGACAGGAGCGGGGGGCTATACAATGAGCAGTTCTTC. Translated: CASRDRSGGLYNEQFF.

The chain combines TRBV28 with TRBJ2-2; D remains ambiguous. CDR1 is MDHEN and CDR2 is SYDVKM in the germline V gene. Trimming stripped 7 bases from V and 0 bases from J, with 9 bases between. The CDR3 contains 14 residues. The CDR3 reads CASTVGTNTGELFF. CDR3 DNA: TGTGCCAGCACCGTAGGGACGAACACCGGGGAGCTGTTTTTT.

The chain is built from TRBV2 and TRBJ2-1; D ambiguous. The ends were cut back, 4 bases at V and 6 bases at J, with 1 base in the middle. Looked up from germline, CDR1 is SNHLY and CDR2 is FYNNEI. There are 10 residues in the CDR3. The DNA of the CDR3 is TGTGCCAGCAGTGTCAATGAGCAGTTCTTC. This gives the protein CASSVNEQFF.

The sample holds many counts of this clonotype. For the CDR3, the DNA is TGTGCCAGCAGCCGCGGACCGGTCTACGAGCAGTACTTC. Its protein is CASSRGPVYEQYF. The chain joins TRBV14 to TRBJ2-7; D unresolved. The V and J ends lost 4 bases and 3 bases respectively, with 10 bases between them. The CDR3 covers 13 residues. Germline values: CDR1 SGHDN, CDR2 FVKESK.

The genes are TRBV7-2 and TRBJ1-5; 9 bases align to TRBD1. Per germline, CDR1 SGHTA and CDR2 FQGNSA. The CDR3 has 16 amino acids. J gave up 1 base and V 4 bases, and 5 bases lay outside the gene matches. CDR3 DNA sequence: TGTGCCAGCAGCTGGGACAGGGAAAGGAGCAATCAGCCCCAGCATTTT. Translated: CASSWDRERSNQPQHF.

CDR3 nucleotide sequence: TGTGCCAGCAACACCGGGGTATGTGCAGCTGATTGGATCTATGGCTACACCTTC. Its translation: CASNTGVCAADWIYGYTF. The chain joins TRBV21-1 to TRBJ1-2; TRBD1 is the table's D call and was not checked against the DNA. TRBV21-1 is a pseudogene segment. CDR3 length: 18 amino acids.

This chain uses TRBV20-1 with TRBJ2-5; 8 positions match TRBD1. The CDR3 totals 14 residues. Germline CDR1 and CDR2: DFQATT and SNEGSKA (reference sequence). V was clipped by 4 bases and J by 1 base; unmatched bases: 5. Here the CDR3 DNA reads TGCAGTGCTAAAACCGGGACAGGCCAAGAGACCCAGTACTTC. It encodes CSAKTGTGQETQYF.

This rearrangement joins TRBV28 to TRBJ2-1, with D possibly TRBD2 on 5 matching bases. The end of the DNA is better explained by TRBJ2-7, so the J call may be wrong. Germline V CDR1 and CDR2: MDHEN, SYDVKM. The CDR3 totals 15 residues. The CDR3 DNA reads as TGTGCCAGCAGTTATCCGGGATCGTCCTACAATGAGCAGTACTTC. Translating it yields CASSYPGSSYNEQYF.

V gene TRBV27 combines with J gene TRBJ2-1, with 7 nucleotides matching TRBD2. After removal of 5 bases from V and 6 bases from J, the junction contained 13 bases not matched to a gene. Germline-derived CDR1 and CDR2 are MNHEY and SMNVEV (reference sequence). This CDR3 spans 16 amino acids. CDR3: CASSQMGGRGANEQFF. Here the CDR3 DNA reads TGTGCCAGCAGTCAAATGGGCGGGAGAGGGGCCAATGAGCAGTTCTTC.

The chain carries TRBV18 and TRBJ2-4, with 7 bases identical to TRBD1. V lost 3 bases, J lost 0 bases, and 5 bases stayed unmatched. Germline CDR1 KGHSH, CDR2 LQKENI. The CDR3 sequence is 16 residues long. In nucleotides, the CDR3 is TGTGCCAGCTCACCGAGGGACAGCCTAGCCAAAAACATTCAGTACTTC. It encodes CASSPRDSLAKNIQYF. The full variable domain, with the rest looked up from reference TRBV18 and TRBJ2-4, is NAGVMQNPRHLVRRRGQEARLRCSPMKGHSHVYWYRQLPEEGLKFMVYLQKENIIDESGMPKERFSAEFPKEGPSILRIQQVVRGDSAAYFCASSPRDSLAKNIQYFGAGTRLSVL.

V gene TRBV6-5 combines with J gene TRBJ2-3, with 9 bases aligning to TRBD2. There are 16 residues in the CDR3. V was pared by 7 bases and J by 2 bases, with 10 bases of the junction left unmatched. Per germline, CDR1 MNHEY and CDR2 SVGAGI. CDR3 bases: TGTGCCAGCAAACTCGAGAGCGGGGGGTCCACAGATACGCAGTATTTT. Its protein is CASKLESGGSTDTQYF.

V gene TRBV6-1 combines with J gene TRBJ2-5; D gene ambiguous. In germline, CDR1 is MNHNS, CDR2 SASEGT. The CDR3 is 13 amino acids. The ends were cut back, 5 bases at V and 1 base at J, with 8 bases in the middle. CDR3 coding DNA: TGTGCCAGCAGTACCCGATCCCAAGAGACCCAGTACTTC. Translating gives CASSTRSQETQYF.

This clonotype appeared once. This rearrangement joins TRBV27 to TRBJ2-7; TRBD2 aligns across 7 bases. The length of the CDR3 is 12 residues. With 1 base clipped from V and 7 bases from J, the junction kept 1 base outside the gene matches. Germline V gene sequence: CDR1 MNHEY, CDR2 SMNVEV (reference sequence). CDR3 region: CASSLFGREQYF. DNA of the CDR3: TGTGCCAGCAGTTTATTCGGGAGGGAGCAGTACTTC.

This chain connects TRBV3-1 to TRBJ2-5; D gene uncertain. Germline V gene data show CDR1 as LGHDT and CDR2 as YNNKEL (reference sequence). Trimming stripped 2 bases from V and 1 base from J, with 20 bases between. The CDR3 is made up of 18 amino acids. DNA of the CDR3: TGTGCCAGCAGCCAACGGTCCCTCTACGAAGCAATCCAAGAGACCCAGTACTTC. Its translation: CASSQRSLYEAIQETQYF.

The gene calls are TRBV6-5 and TRBJ1-2; 7 nucleotides match TRBD1. V shed 4 bases, J shed 3 bases, and the junction held 14 bases outside the gene matches. The germline gives CDR1 MNHEY, CDR2 SVGAGI. The CDR3 length is 17 residues. CDR3 residues: CASSSRGGKGGYYGYTF. The CDR3 DNA follows: TGTGCCAGCAGTTCCAGGGGGGGAAAAGGTGGCTACTATGGCTACACCTTC.

The genes are TRBV5-1 and TRBJ2-1; possibly TRBD1 for D (6 bases). Germline CDR1 reads SGHRS; CDR2 reads YFSETQ. This CDR3 spans 16 amino acids. Trimming shortened V by 2 bases and J by 2 bases, and 14 bases separated the two germline ends. The CDR3 nucleotides are TGCGCCAGCAGCTTTAGCAGGGGCGTCCCCTACAATGAGCAGTTCTTC. It yields the protein CASSFSRGVPYNEQFF.

This clonotype has at least ten counts. The chain carries TRBV5-1 and TRBJ2-1, with D possibly being TRBD2 (6 bases). The CDR3 loop spans 18 amino acids. Trimming took 0 bases from V and 9 from J, leaving 25 bases between them. The germline CDR1 and CDR2 sequences are SGHRS and YFSETQ. CDR3 in DNA: TGCGCCAGCAGCTTGGGGGCGCGGATACTAGCTCAAGGCAGTGAGCAGTTCTTC. Translating gives CASSLGARILAQGSEQFF.

The CDR3 protein is CASSPVLSNEQYF. DNA of the CDR3: TGTGCCAGCTCACCGGTACTAAGCAATGAGCAGTACTTC. The chain employs TRBV18 and TRBJ2-7, with unresolved D. V lost 3 bases, J lost 7 bases, and 13 bases lay in between. CDR1 is KGHSH, CDR2 LQKENI, per germline. The CDR3 is 13 amino acids.

J is TRBJ1-2 and V is TRBV7-9, with 10 bases aligning to TRBD1. Germline CDR1 reads SEHNR; CDR2 reads FQNEAQ (reference sequence). With V trimmed by 5 bases and J by 8 bases, 11 bases remained unmatched. The CDR3 totals 15 residues. This CDR3 reads CASSLTGTGVRGYTF. CDR3 DNA sequence: TGTGCCAGCAGCCTTACCGGGACAGGGGTCCGGGGCTACACCTTC.

Concerning this clonotype itself: The junction departs from germline at one end; a sequencing error may be responsible. The chain is built from TRBV27 and TRBJ2-7; tentative D call: TRBD2 (6 bases). CDR1 is MNHEY, CDR2 SMNVEV, per germline (reference sequence). The CDR3 totals 15 residues. The CDR3 region has the DNA TGTGTCAGCAGTTCCCTCGGGACTGGGTTCGACGAGCAGTACTTC. Translation gives CVSSSLGTGFDEQYF.

This chain joins TRBV29-1 and TRBJ2-7; 10 bases are shared with TRBD2. V lost 3 bases, J lost 4 bases, and 3 bases stayed unmatched. CDR3 length: 13 residues. Germline CDR1 and CDR2: SQVTM and ANQGSEA. The CDR3, as DNA: TGCAGCGTTGATCGGACTAGCGGTTACGAGCAGTACTTC. This codes for CSVDRTSGYEQYF.